The source of this T cell receptor (beta chain) is a study of T cells in Graves' hyperthyroidism and ophthalmopathy (dated by TCRdb to between 2018 and 2021). With respect to the entire study: Peripheral blood was sampled at the time of initial diagnosis, prior to any treatment. According to the paper, TCR Vbeta CDR3 sequencing was carried out on roughly 130 peripheral blood samples, which came from 40 to 45 ophthalmopathy, under 85 hyperthyroidism and approximately 17 progressor patients. Following sampling, methimazole starting at 30 mg daily was given to hyperthyroidism patients, and high-dose intravenous methylprednisolone was given to ophthalmopathy patients. To identify TCR V-J signatures that set the groups apart, the researchers used a discovery cohort of 95 to 100 patients, made up of 43 with Graves' ophthalmopathy and about 60 with stable Graves' hyperthyroidism. The roughly 94 discovery patients were randomly divided into training and test sets at a 7:3 ratio. Prospective prediction of ophthalmopathy was tested in an independent validation cohort of fewer than 20 hyperthyroidism patients and 15 to 17 patients who later progressed to ophthalmopathy. In roughly six Graves' hyperthyroidism patients, the study also compared T-cell repertoires from thyroid tissue with T-cell repertoires from blood.

Findings and caveats that apply to the study as a whole: Blood samples also contained most of the expanded thyroid clonotypes (frequency above 0.001), which suggests that blood repertoires may reflect thyroid immune responses. A 13 V-J signature model separated ophthalmopathy from stable hyperthyroidism, with over 85% sensitivity and roughly 82% specificity in cross-validation and 80%/75% in testing. In validation, the model predicted progression to ophthalmopathy with 60% to 71% sensitivity and about 72% specificity, a median of about 6.7 months before onset. No statistical method was used to set the sample size in advance, and investigators knew the group allocation.

TCR beta CDR3 regions were amplified from RNA transcripts. A first-round RT-PCR of the TCR CDR3 used the HTBI primer set with the Qiagen OneStep RT-PCR kit. Libraries were constructed in a second round of multiplex PCR, after which size selection and purification were carried out. Paired-end sequencing of the libraries was performed with 100 bp reads on an Illumina HiSeq2000. Per the source publication's procedure: SOAPnuke was used to process the raw data, with reads discarded if the reads contained adapters or uncalled bases, had a mean Phred below 15, or lacked an exact constant-primer or identifier match. High-quality paired reads were merged using COPE v1.2.5, and each unique nucleotide sequence was defined as a clonotype. MiTCR v1.1 was used to align the clonotypes against IMGT TRBV, TRBD and TRBJ reference segments. Analysis was restricted to V-J combinations with a frequency above 0.0001, which covered 98% to 99.2% of repertoires. A TCS score was defined as the ratio of F50 (clonal expansion) to E x V (chaos), with BLOSUM62-based TCRdist applied between CDR3 peptides within each V-J. Welch's t-statistics and random forest reduced 500 to 550 V-J features to fewer than 15, which were used in a naive Bayes classifier (R e1071). In TCRdb, the public reads were trimmed at Q25 with fastp and aligned with MiXCR, with productive beta chains retained. Every distinct CDR3 protein forms one entry, paired with its most common genes and DNA. The V and J calls here are based on TCRdb, not the publication. The sample includes about 560,000 distinct CDR3 sequences, with 15% to 20% observed a single time. The ten largest make up about 20% of the sample.

The germline V gene supplies CDR1 WSHSY and CDR2 SAAADI. The CDR3 goes from the cysteine to the phenylalanine over 15 residues. Only the CDR3 DNA is retained, 45 bases long and in frame from the first base. Trimming accounts for 2 bases at V and 2 bases at J, while the number of junction bases matched to no gene is 4. A patient counted as having stable Graves' hyperthyroidism if no progression to ophthalmopathy occurred over 18 months of follow-up. The hyperthyroidism patients were between 18 and 65 years old and newly diagnosed, with a disease duration of less than 2 months. Exclusion was applied to patients with uncontrolled infections, other autoimmune diseases, pregnancy or lactation. Diagnoses were established on the basis of clinical symptoms, serum thyroxine and TRAb, thyroid ultrasound, and orbital computed tomography. PBMCs were isolated from about 10 ml of fresh peripheral blood by Ficoll-Paque density gradient centrifugation. Trizol reagent was used to extract total RNA, and RNA quality was then checked on an Agilent 2100 Bioanalyzer.

This clonotype appeared many times. No cognate antigen has been identified for it. No quality values exist for individual bases; no much larger clone is one base distant. This receptor was obtained from a woman aged 18-35 years with Graves' hyperthyroidism. The sequencing sample was made of blood. The sequence links TRBV10-2 to TRBJ2-3; 7 bases in the middle match TRBD1. The CDR3 has the sequence CASSERGLPTDTQYF. The nucleotides are TGCGCCAGCAGTGAGAGGGGGCTTCCCACAGATACGCAGTATTTT.